Following are 24 T cell receptor beta chains from one sample sequenced in a study of cytotoxic CD8 clonotypes in ibrutinib-treated CLL. The table came from immunoSEQ multiplex PCR; TCRdb's copy has only in-frame clones and leaves some out. Of some 350,000 clones in the sample, approximately 67% were seen once. Source: PBMCs, taken after 36 months of ibrutinib treatment. Receptors were obtained from a human donor with chronic lymphocytic leukemia.

The chain recombines TRBV13 with TRBJ2-7; 8 positions match TRBD1. The CDR3 is made up of 16 amino acids. Germline CDR1 and CDR2: PRHDT and FYEKMQ (reference sequence). Germline trimming cut 5 bases from V and 3 bases from J; bases unmatched to any gene: 12. DNA for the CDR3: TGTGCCAGCAGCGGGTGGACAGGGAACCCAAACTACGAGCAGTACTTC. Protein sequence: CASSGWTGNPNYEQYF.

This chain links TRBV7-6 with TRBJ2-5, with 7 nucleotides matching TRBD2. V lost 6 bases to trimming and J lost 5 bases; unmatched junction nucleotides: 3. The CDR3 is made up of 12 amino acids. CDR1 is SGHVS, CDR2 FNYEAQ, per germline. The DNA of the CDR3 is TGTGCCAGCAGGGCGCGGGAGGAGACCCAGTACTTC. Residues: CASRAREETQYF.

This clone was observed a few times. This chain links TRBV10-3 with TRBJ1-2, with D perhaps TRBD1 (5 bases). This CDR3 contains 13 residues. Per the germline V gene, CDR1 is ENHRY and CDR2 is SYGVKD. Trimming pared 6 bases from V and 2 bases from J, leaving 10 bases between. CDR3 region: CAIRGGRNYGYTF. CDR3 DNA: TGTGCCATCAGGGGGGGACGGAACTATGGCTACACCTTC.

The V and J genes are TRBV9 and TRBJ1-1; no reliable D call. The CDR3 sequence is 16 residues long. Per the germline V gene, CDR1 is SGDLS and CDR2 is YYNGEE. V was clipped by 1 base and J by 6 bases, with 19 bases between them. CDR3 region: CASSVLGRWELAEAFF. CDR3 DNA: TGTGCCAGCAGCGTATTGGGCAGGTGGGAACTCGCTGAAGCTTTCTTT. Filled out from reference TRBV9 and TRBJ1-1, the complete variable domain reads DSGVTQTPKHLITATGQRVTLRCSPRSGDLSVYWYQQSLDQGLQFLIQYYNGEERAKGNILERFSAQQFPDLHSELNLSSLELGDSALYFCASSVLGRWELAEAFFGQGTRLTVV.

The CDR3 bases are TGTGCCAGCAGTTTAGTAGGACTAGCGGGAGTCCAAGAGACCCAGTACTTC. Encoded protein: CASSLVGLAGVQETQYF. The gene calls are TRBV27 and TRBJ2-5; TRBD2 aligns across 13 bases. CDR1 and CDR2 (germline): MNHEY, SMNVEV (reference sequence). Losses at the gene ends were 2 bases for V and 1 base for J; bases not matched to a gene: 4. The CDR3 spans 17 residues.

The rearrangement joins TRBV5-1 to TRBJ2-7; 8 nucleotides match TRBD1. Germline assignment: CDR1 SGHRS and CDR2 YFSETQ. Trimming removed 5 bases from V and 0 bases from J; junction bases left unmatched: 7. This CDR3 contains 15 residues. CDR3: CASSYSGTGSYEQYF. DNA of the CDR3: TGCGCCAGCAGTTATTCCGGGACAGGCTCCTACGAGCAGTACTTC.

This clone was seen only a few times. The chain uses TRBV13 and TRBJ2-3; D call uncertain. The CDR3 runs 13 residues. Germline V lookup: CDR1 PRHDT, CDR2 FYEKMQ (reference sequence). With 2 bases removed from V and 2 bases from J, the gap between germline ends came to 5 bases. Here the CDR3 reads CASSLQATDTQYF. Here the CDR3 DNA reads TGTGCCAGCAGCTTACAGGCCACAGATACGCAGTATTTT. The variable domain in full, with the rest retrieved from reference TRBV13 and TRBJ2-3, is AAGVIQSPRHLIKEKRETATLKCYPIPRHDTVYWYQQGPGQDPQFLISFYEKMQSDKGSIPDRFSAQQFSDYHSELNMSSLELGDSALYFCASSLQATDTQYFGPGTRLTVL.

The V and J genes are TRBV27 and TRBJ2-7; 9 nucleotides line up with TRBD2. V shed 2 bases and J 2 bases; nucleotides not matched to a gene: 4. The CDR3 is 15 residues long. Germline V gene sequence: CDR1 MNHEY, CDR2 SMNVEV (reference sequence). CDR3 sequence: CASSLLLAGTYEQYF. CDR3 DNA sequence: TGTGCCAGCAGTTTACTACTAGCGGGCACCTACGAGCAGTACTTC.

This chain links TRBV6-1 with TRBJ2-3; D not certain. CDR1 is MNHNS, CDR2 SASEGT, per germline. This CDR3 is built from 12 residues. Trimming removed 5 bases from V and 3 bases from J, with 6 bases in between. CDR3 amino acids: CASSFGTDTQYF. The CDR3 DNA sequence: TGTGCCAGCAGTTTTGGGACAGATACGCAGTATTTT.

V gene TRBV29-1 combines with J gene TRBJ2-1, with 8 bases matching TRBD1. The CDR3 sequence is 14 residues long. V shed 4 bases and J 1 base; nucleotides not matched to a gene: 3. Germline-derived CDR1 and CDR2 are SQVTM and ANQGSEA. CDR3 bases: TGCAGCGTTGGACAGGGGATGTCCTACAATGAGCAGTTCTTC. Amino acid sequence: CSVGQGMSYNEQFF.

This clone has a single count. The chain is built from TRBV6-1 and TRBJ1-1; D possibly corresponds to TRBD1 (5 bases). Germline V CDR1 and CDR2: MNHNS, SASEGT. The CDR3 is 14 residues long. CDR3 amino acids: CALLKGRMNTEAFF. The CDR3 DNA sequence: TGTGCTCTGCTAAAGGGACGGATGAACACTGAAGCTTTCTTT.

The J gene is TRBJ1-5, the V gene TRBV28, with 9 nucleotides matching TRBD1. The CDR3 runs to 16 residues. V trimming: 3 bases; J trimming: 1 base; junction bases outside the gene matches: 4. Germline CDR1 is MDHEN and CDR2 is SYDVKM. Here the CDR3 DNA reads TGTGCCAGCAGTTTGCTTGGGACAGGGAGCAATCAGCCCCAGCATTTT. It yields the protein CASSLLGTGSNQPQHF.

CDR3 sequence (DNA): TGTGCCAGTAGTATCGACAGGGCTGGCTACACCTTC. Translation gives CASSIDRAGYTF. This chain uses TRBV19 with TRBJ1-2; TRBD1 agrees at 7 bases. Looked up from germline, CDR1 is LNHDA and CDR2 is SQIVND (reference sequence). With V trimmed by 3 bases and J by 7 bases, 2 bases remained unmatched. The CDR3 extends over 12 amino acids.

This chain uses TRBV10-3 with TRBJ2-7, with D possibly called TRBD1 or TRBD2 (6 bases each). Trimming stripped 6 bases from V and 6 bases from J, with 12 bases between. Germline V gene sequence: CDR1 ENHRY, CDR2 SYGVKD. This CDR3 spans 12 amino acids. The CDR3 nucleotides read TGTGCCATCAGCCCGGAGGGGGGCGAGCAGTACTTC. This sequence encodes CAISPEGGEQYF.

This clone was found a few times. The chain is built from TRBV5-6 and TRBJ1-1; D is unresolved. V shed 4 bases and J shed 8 bases, with 9 bases lying between them. Germline V CDR1 and CDR2: SGHDT, YYEEEE. This CDR3 comprises 11 residues. CDR3 loop: CASSAGREAFF. The CDR3 nucleotides are TGTGCCAGCAGCGCCGGCCGGGAAGCTTTCTTT.

This chain connects TRBV4-1 to TRBJ2-7; 7 nucleotides match TRBD1. This CDR3 contains 16 residues. V was pared by 1 base and J by 2 bases, with 8 bases of the junction left unmatched. Per the germline V gene, CDR1 is MGHRA and CDR2 is YSYEKL. The CDR3 loop is CASSQGEQGSPYEQYF. Written as DNA, the CDR3 is TGCGCCAGCAGCCAAGGCGAACAGGGGTCCCCCTACGAGCAGTACTTC.

This clone was counted between two and nine times. J is TRBJ2-5 and V is TRBV5-1; 10 nucleotides line up with TRBD1. Looked up from germline, CDR1 is SGHRS and CDR2 is YFSETQ. This CDR3 has 15 residues. Trimming cost V 7 bases and J 5 bases; bases outside gene matches: 11. CDR3 sequence (DNA): TGCGCCAGCTGCCGGGACAGGGGTGGGTTGGAGACCCAGTACTTC. Translation: CASCRDRGGLETQYF.

This clone was seen only a few times. The CDR3 DNA sequence: TGTGCCAGCAGTCCTGACAGCTACTCTGGAAACACCATATATTTT. It is translated as CASSPDSYSGNTIYF. The gene calls are TRBV28 and TRBJ1-3; tentative D call: TRBD1 (5 bases). Germline loops: CDR1 MDHEN, CDR2 SYDVKM. V lost 5 bases and J lost 0, with 11 bases in between. The CDR3 contains 15 residues.

V gene TRBV6-6 combines with J gene TRBJ2-1; D is possibly TRBD2 (6 bases). Trimming took 10 bases from V and 2 from J, leaving 12 bases between them. Germline CDR1 reads MNHNY; CDR2 reads SVGAGI (reference sequence). CDR3 length: 13 residues. The CDR3 DNA is TGTGCCACCCTGACTAGGCCCTACAATGAGCAGTTCTTC. Translating gives CATLTRPYNEQFF.

The chain combines TRBV27 with TRBJ2-7; TRBD1 matches 11 bases. This CDR3 comprises 15 residues. V lost 4 bases, J lost 6 bases, and 8 bases stayed unmatched. The germline V gene has CDR1 MNHEY and CDR2 SMNVEV (reference sequence). The CDR3 is CASSSWTGGESEQYF. CDR3 DNA sequence: TGTGCCAGCAGTTCCTGGACAGGGGGCGAATCCGAGCAGTACTTC.

The table lists this clone with a few counts. The chain joins TRBV2 to TRBJ2-1; D is possibly TRBD1 (5 bases). From germline, CDR1 is SNHLY and CDR2 FYNNEI. CDR3 length: 12 amino acids. V was shortened by 5 bases and J by 4 bases, with 6 bases between the two germline ends. As DNA, the CDR3 is TGTGCCAGCAGTAGGGGTTACAATGAGCAGTTCTTC. It translates to CASSRGYNEQFF.

A single count supports this clone. This CDR3 reads CASSLGGQGLYEQYF. CDR3 DNA sequence: TGTGCCAGCAGCTTGGGGGGACAGGGGCTTTACGAGCAGTACTTC. This chain links TRBV5-4 with TRBJ2-7; 10 positions match TRBD1. With V trimmed by 0 bases and J by 4 bases, 4 bases remained unmatched. The CDR3 loop spans 15 amino acids. Germline V gene data show CDR1 as SGHNT and CDR2 as YYREEE (reference sequence).

This chain joins TRBV9 and TRBJ2-1, with TRBD1 identical over 9 bases. The CDR3 extends over 13 amino acids. Germline loops: CDR1 SGDLS, CDR2 YYNGEE. The J segment lost 11 bases and the V segment lost 0 bases, leaving 3 bases of the junction unmatched. CDR3 region: CASSVGTGVQQFF. For the CDR3, the DNA is TGTGCCAGCAGCGTAGGGACAGGGGTACAGCAGTTCTTC.

The chain links TRBV4-1 to TRBJ1-2; D may be TRBD1 (6 bases). CDR1 and CDR2 from the germline V gene are MGHRA and YSYEKL. Trimming stripped 0 bases from V and 4 bases from J, with 21 bases between. This CDR3 is 18 amino acids long. The CDR3 DNA reads TGCGCCAGCAGCCAAGATGTCCCAGGGACAATGACGGGCTATGGCTACACCTTC. Its translation is CASSQDVPGTMTGYGYTF.